Below, 20 T cell receptor beta chains from the same sample are listed, as sequenced in a study of CD8 T cells in Susac syndrome. Reverse transcription used about 0.45 to 1 ug RNA and random hexamers. TCRdb re-called the immunoSEQ multiplex PCR reads with MiXCR, one entry per CDR3 protein. The sample consists of around 79,000 distinct CDR3 sequences, roughly 94% of them appearing once. Sequencing was done on a sample of CD8+ T cells from PBMCs. These receptors were taken from a human donor with Susac syndrome.

This rearrangement joins TRBV20-1 to TRBJ1-2; 10 bases align to TRBD1. The CDR3 totals 14 residues. With 2 bases clipped from V and 5 bases from J, the junction kept 5 bases outside the gene matches. The germline V gene has CDR1 DFQATT and CDR2 SNEGSKA (reference sequence). CDR3 in DNA: TGCAGTGCTAGACACGGGACAGGGGCTTATGGCTACACCTTC. This encodes CSARHGTGAYGYTF.

The J gene is TRBJ2-7, the V gene TRBV7-2, with TRBD2 as a possible D gene (6 bases). The V and J ends lost 1 base and 5 bases respectively, with 9 bases between them. Germline V CDR1 and CDR2: SGHTA, FQGNSA. The CDR3 length is 13 residues. CDR3 sequence reads: CASSLVAVHEQYF. DNA of the CDR3: TGTGCCAGCAGCTTAGTAGCGGTCCACGAGCAGTACTTC.

This sequence joins TRBV20-1 and TRBJ2-5; 7 bases agree with TRBD2. The V segment lost 0 bases and the J segment 5 bases; nucleotides outside the gene matches: 12. Germline V gene data show CDR1 as DFQATT and CDR2 as SNEGSKA (reference sequence). The length of the CDR3 is 16 residues. The CDR3 region is CSARDLAADKRETQYF. The CDR3 coding sequence is TGCAGTGCTAGAGATCTAGCGGCGGACAAACGGGAGACCCAGTACTTC.

As regards this clonotype: One end of the junction fails to match germline, which may point to a read error. V gene TRBV29-1 combines with J gene TRBJ1-1; unclear D gene. This CDR3 is built from 13 residues. In germline, CDR1 is SQVTM, CDR2 ANQGSEA. CDR3 DNA: TGCAGCGCTCTCGCGGCGGGGAGGACTGAAGTTTTCTTT. This gives the protein CSALAAGRTEVFF.

J is TRBJ1-6 and V is TRBV3-1; perhaps TRBD1 as D (5 bases). The CDR3 covers 16 residues. V lost 1 base and J lost 4, with 11 bases in between. CDR1 is LGHDT, CDR2 YNNKEL, per germline (reference sequence). The CDR3 region is CASSQGRQGYNSPLHF. As DNA, the CDR3 is TGTGCCAGCAGCCAAGGTCGGCAGGGATATAATTCACCCCTCCACTTT.

In this sample, this clonotype turned up once. The CDR3 DNA follows: TGTGCCACCAGCAGAGACTACGGATTCTCCGGGGAGCTGTTTTTT. Translating it yields CATSRDYGFSGELFF. This chain uses TRBV15 with TRBJ2-2; no definite D call. The CDR3 length is 15 residues. Trimming removed 0 bases from V and 6 bases from J, with 11 bases in between. In germline, CDR1 is LNHNV, CDR2 YYDKDF (reference sequence).

The rearrangement links TRBV28 to TRBJ2-3; D may be TRBD1 or TRBD2 (6 bases each). V was pared by 5 bases and J by 5 bases, with 14 bases between. The CDR3 spans 14 residues. The V gene's germline CDR1 is MDHEN and CDR2 SYDVKM. DNA for the CDR3: TGTGCCAGCAGTACTATGCGGGACAAAGATACGCAGTATTTT. Translating it yields CASSTMRDKDTQYF. The full variable domain, with the rest looked up from reference TRBV28 and TRBJ2-3, is DVKVTQSSRYLVKRTGEKVFLECVQDMDHENMFWYRQDPGLGLRLIYFSYDVKMKEKGDIPEGYSVSREKKERFSLILESASTNQTSMYLCASSTMRDKDTQYFGPGTRLTVL.

The chain employs TRBV24-1 and TRBJ2-7; D gene unclear. The germline gives CDR1 KGHDR, CDR2 SFDVKD. With 8 bases removed from V and 2 bases from J, the gap between germline ends came to 18 bases. CDR3 length: 15 amino acids. The chain's CDR3 is CATTLGIRITYEQYF. The CDR3 coding sequence is TGTGCCACCACCTTAGGGATCCGGATAACCTACGAGCAGTACTTC.

The V call is TRBV2, the J call TRBJ2-5; D perhaps matches TRBD1 (7 bases). From germline, CDR1 is SNHLY and CDR2 FYNNEI. The CDR3 spans 16 residues. V lost 2 bases, J lost 5 bases, and 18 bases lay in between. The CDR3 sequence: CASSESFTGEAETQYF. The CDR3 region has the DNA TGTGCCAGCAGTGAAAGCTTCACAGGGGAGGCGGAGACCCAGTACTTC.

The CDR3 region has the DNA TGTGCCAGCAGCGTCTATGAGCGGAACACCGGGGAGCTGTTTTTT. It translates to CASSVYERNTGELFF. The chain joins TRBV7-9 to TRBJ2-2; D is undetermined. V was trimmed by 5 bases and J by 1 base, leaving 11 bases between them. Germline V gene data show CDR1 as SEHNR and CDR2 as FQNEAQ (reference sequence). The CDR3 is 15 residues long.

This chain connects TRBV7-9 to TRBJ2-1; 7 nucleotides match TRBD2. The CDR3 runs 16 residues. V gave up 2 bases and J gave up 7 bases; unmatched junction bases: 11. Germline CDR1 and CDR2: SEHNR and FQNEAQ (reference sequence). The CDR3 sequence is CASSLTPSGEGNEQFF. As DNA, the CDR3 is TGTGCCAGCAGCTTAACACCGAGCGGGGAGGGGAATGAGCAGTTCTTC.

This chain links TRBV6-2 or TRBV6-3 with TRBJ2-1; TRBD2 matches 7 bases. V shed 10 bases, J shed 0 bases, and the junction held 6 bases outside the gene matches. This CDR3 has 14 residues. Germline V lookup: CDR1 MNHEY, CDR2 SVGEGT. Here the CDR3 DNA reads TGTGCCACACTGAGCGGGAACTCCTACAATGAGCAGTTCTTC. The encoded protein is CATLSGNSYNEQFF.

The chain couples TRBV13 to TRBJ2-4, with 7 bases matching TRBD1. J gave up 6 bases and V 4 bases, and 6 bases lay outside the gene matches. Germline CDR1 and CDR2: PRHDT and FYEKMQ (reference sequence). The CDR3 extends over 14 amino acids. The CDR3 is CASSSTGWSNIQYF. In nucleotides, the CDR3 is TGTGCCAGCAGCTCGACAGGGTGGTCAAACATTCAGTACTTC. The variable domain in full, completed from reference TRBV13 and TRBJ2-4, reads AAGVIQSPRHLIKEKRETATLKCYPIPRHDTVYWYQQGPGQDPQFLISFYEKMQSDKGSIPDRFSAQQFSDYHSELNMSSLELGDSALYFCASSSTGWSNIQYFGAGTRLSVL.

The V and J genes are TRBV18 and TRBJ2-2; no reliable D call. The CDR3 is 12 amino acids. The V gene's germline CDR1 is KGHSH and CDR2 LQKENI. Deletions cut 2 bases from V and 7 bases from J, with 5 bases between. DNA of the CDR3: TGTGCCAGCTCACCAGGGGACGGGGAGCTGTTTTTT. Its translation is CASSPGDGELFF. Based on the CDR3 plus reference TRBV18 and TRBJ2-2, the full variable domain is NAGVMQNPRHLVRRRGQEARLRCSPMKGHSHVYWYRQLPEEGLKFMVYLQKENIIDESGMPKERFSAEFPKEGPSILRIQQVVRGDSAAYFCASSPGDGELFFGEGSRLTVL.

This clonotype was seen once. V gene TRBV7-8 combines with J gene TRBJ1-1, with TRBD1 matching 9 bases. J gave up 5 bases and V 7 bases, and 8 bases lay outside the gene matches. The germline gives CDR1 SGHVS, CDR2 FQNEAQ. This CDR3 has 14 amino acids. The CDR3 DNA is TGTGCCAGCAAATTCGACAGGGGGTATACTGAAGCTTTCTTT. Protein: CASKFDRGYTEAFF.

The J gene is TRBJ2-1, the V gene TRBV6-5; D remains ambiguous. The CDR3 has 8 residues. Germline-derived CDR1 and CDR2 are MNHEY and SVGAGI. Trimming stripped 7 bases from V and 9 bases from J, with 1 base between. The CDR3 bases are TGTGCCAGCACTGAGCAGTTCTTC. Its translation is CASTEQFF.

The chain uses TRBV20-1 and TRBJ2-1; D remains ambiguous. Germline CDR1 and CDR2: DFQATT and SNEGSKA (reference sequence). CDR3 size: 13 residues. V dropped 0 bases and J dropped 6 bases, with 9 bases sitting between them. CDR3 amino acids: CSARDPLVNEQFF. The CDR3 region has the DNA TGCAGTGCTAGAGACCCTCTAGTCAATGAGCAGTTCTTC.

The J gene is TRBJ2-2, the V gene TRBV6-2 or TRBV6-3, with a possible D match to TRBD1 (6 bases). Germline CDR1 and CDR2: MNHEY and SVGEGT. CDR3 length equals 19 residues. The ends were cut back, 2 bases at V and 1 base at J, with 20 bases in the middle. The CDR3 DNA follows: TGTGCCAGCAGTTACGATAGGACAGAGCGGATGTTGAACACCGGGGAGCTGTTTTTT. It yields the protein CASSYDRTERMLNTGELFF.

V is TRBV6-2 or TRBV6-3 and J is TRBJ2-1; D is perhaps TRBD2 (6 bases). The CDR3 spans 14 residues. Germline V gene data show CDR1 as MNHEY and CDR2 as SVGEGT. V lost 0 bases to trimming and J lost 3 bases, with 6 bases between them. The CDR3 sequence is CASSYSRGYNEQFF. The CDR3 bases are TGTGCCAGCAGTTACTCGCGGGGCTACAATGAGCAGTTCTTC.

The V gene is TRBV7-9, the J gene TRBJ2-5, with 8 positions matching TRBD1. Germline V gene data show CDR1 as SEHNR and CDR2 as FQNEAQ (reference sequence). The CDR3 runs to 15 residues. Unmatched junction bases numbered 6, after V lost 2 bases and J lost 4 bases. CDR3 amino acids: CASSLRQGIRETQYF. Here the CDR3 DNA reads TGTGCCAGCAGCTTAAGACAGGGGATTCGAGAGACCCAGTACTTC.